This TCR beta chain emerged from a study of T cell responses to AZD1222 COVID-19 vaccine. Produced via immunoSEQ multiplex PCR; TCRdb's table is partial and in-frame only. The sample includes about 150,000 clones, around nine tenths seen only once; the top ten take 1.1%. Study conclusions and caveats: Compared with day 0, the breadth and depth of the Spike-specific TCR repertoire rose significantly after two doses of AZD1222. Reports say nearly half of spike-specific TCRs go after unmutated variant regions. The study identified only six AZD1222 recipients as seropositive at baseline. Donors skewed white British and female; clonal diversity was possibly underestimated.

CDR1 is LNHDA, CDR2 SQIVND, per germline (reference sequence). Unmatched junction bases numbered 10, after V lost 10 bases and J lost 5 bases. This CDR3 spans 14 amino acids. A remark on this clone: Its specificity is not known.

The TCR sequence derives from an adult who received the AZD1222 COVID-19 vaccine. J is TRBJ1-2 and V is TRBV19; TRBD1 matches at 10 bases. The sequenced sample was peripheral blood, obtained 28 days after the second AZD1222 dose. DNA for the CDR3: TGTGCCACCACATGGGGGACAGGGGCATATGGCTACACCTTC. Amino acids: CATTWGTGAYGYTF.